This T cell receptor (beta chain) was observed in a study of blood T cell repertoires in COVID-19. Study background: T cells, B-cell-depleted T cells, or PBMCs provided the cDNA or gDNA that served as material.

Study processing details: Quantification of nucleated cells was approximated via reference gene primer amplification. The repertoire was sequenced with immunoSEQ multiplex PCR; TCRdb's copy has only in-frame clones and lacks some. That table gives V, J and clone size, and the DNA gave D and trimming. This sample has over 200,000 clones; around 88% occur once, and the top ten carry around 2.8%. This CDR3 contains 17 residues. The V end lost 0 bases, the J end lost 2 bases, and 14 bases lay between the germline ends. Germline V gene data show CDR1 as SGDLS and CDR2 as YYNGEE. This clone was seen once. Sequenced material: peripheral blood. The chain joins TRBV9 to TRBJ2-2; perhaps TRBD2 as D (6 bases). The receptor's source is a woman aged 25 to 39 who had recovered from COVID-19. This CDR3 is CASSVEGGADNTGELFF. The CDR3 DNA is TGTGCCAGCAGCGTAGAAGGCGGGGCCGACAACACCGGGGAGCTGTTTTTT.